The source of this T cell receptor beta chain is a study of blood T cells in healthy people across ages. This clonotype appeared a few times. What it binds is not known. Points from the study as a whole: Shifts in expanded clonotypes may have been confounded by donor CMV status, which was unknown. It was not possible, with unsorted PBMCs, to conclusively compare naive and antigen-experienced cells. Investigators viewed diversity estimates from one million T cells as underestimates, the study reported.

Primed by a sample-barcoded 5' primer and a J-beta primer mix, a second PCR proceeded for about 7 to 12 cycles. Tags on each cDNA molecule came from a template-switch adaptor with 12 random nucleotides. TCRdb recomputed calls from the 5' RACE reads with MiXCR, one row per CDR3 protein. Of about 1.5 million distinct CDR3 sequences in the sample, around 40% are singletons; the top ten hold around 4%. Germline CDR1 LGHDT, CDR2 YNNKEL (reference sequence). The CDR3 extends over 13 amino acids. Trimming stripped 4 bases from V and 2 bases from J, with 7 bases between. Sequencing was done on a sample of blood. The receptor was isolated from a woman younger than 30 in good health. J is TRBJ2-3 and V is TRBV3-1; the D is unclear. CDR3 residues: CASSRRATDTQYF. CDR3 nucleotides: TGTGCCAGCAGCCGGCGCGCCACAGATACGCAGTATTTT.